A single sample gave rise to the 5 T cell receptor beta chains below, sequenced in a study of blood T cells in healthy people across ages. The second PCR ran about 6 to 11 cycles with a sample-barcoded 5' primer and J-beta primers. Each CDR3 protein gets one entry after TCRdb re-called the 5' RACE reads with MiXCR. The data hold about 1.4 million distinct CDR3 sequences, with approximately 59% observed a single time. What was sequenced was blood. These receptors were obtained from a man aged 18 to 30 in good health.

The V call is TRBV10-3, the J call TRBJ2-1; 7 bases agree with TRBD1. CDR1 and CDR2 (germline): ENHRY, SYGVKD. CDR3 length: 13 amino acids. V trimming: 7 bases; J trimming: 5 bases; junction bases outside the gene matches: 5. The CDR3 spells CAINNDRDNEQFF. The CDR3 DNA reads as TGTGCCATCAACAATGACAGGGACAATGAGCAGTTCTTC.

The V gene is TRBV3-1, the J gene TRBJ2-5; D gene ambiguous. The V gene's germline CDR1 is LGHDT and CDR2 YNNKEL (reference sequence). The CDR3 loop spans 14 amino acids. V lost 1 base and J 0 bases, leaving 6 bases between the germline ends. The CDR3 DNA sequence: TGTGCCAGCAGCCAAGCCCGACACCAAGAGACCCAGTACTTC. It specifies CASSQARHQETQYF.

A few counts support this clonotype. The V gene is TRBV20-1, the J gene TRBJ1-1; no clear D gene. Germline V gene lookup returns CDR1 DFQATT and CDR2 SNEGSKA (reference sequence). V was trimmed by 6 bases and J by 5 bases, leaving 16 bases between them. The CDR3 loop spans 13 amino acids. CDR3 in DNA: TGCAGTGCGCTCGACCAAAGGATGACTGAAGCTTTCTTT. This codes for CSALDQRMTEAFF.

This chain uses TRBV7-9 with TRBJ2-7; D may be TRBD2 (5 bases). Germline V gene lookup returns CDR1 SEHNR and CDR2 FQNEAQ (reference sequence). The CDR3 is 14 residues long. V gave up 0 bases and J gave up 5 bases, with 11 bases separating them. CDR3: CASSLASSYNEQYF. As DNA, the CDR3 is TGTGCCAGCAGCTTAGCCTCTAGCTACAACGAGCAGTACTTC.

Note on this clonotype: This sequence may be a read error, since a much larger clone differs from it by one base. V is TRBV20-1 and J is TRBJ2-1; D gene unclear. V lost 2 bases and J 0 bases, leaving 5 bases between the germline ends. Germline assignment: CDR1 DFQATT and CDR2 SNEGSKA (reference sequence). The CDR3 is made up of 13 amino acids. Here the CDR3 reads CSARRLSYNEQFF. CDR3 in DNA: TGCAGTGCTAGAAGGCTCTCCTACAATGAGCAGTTCTTC.